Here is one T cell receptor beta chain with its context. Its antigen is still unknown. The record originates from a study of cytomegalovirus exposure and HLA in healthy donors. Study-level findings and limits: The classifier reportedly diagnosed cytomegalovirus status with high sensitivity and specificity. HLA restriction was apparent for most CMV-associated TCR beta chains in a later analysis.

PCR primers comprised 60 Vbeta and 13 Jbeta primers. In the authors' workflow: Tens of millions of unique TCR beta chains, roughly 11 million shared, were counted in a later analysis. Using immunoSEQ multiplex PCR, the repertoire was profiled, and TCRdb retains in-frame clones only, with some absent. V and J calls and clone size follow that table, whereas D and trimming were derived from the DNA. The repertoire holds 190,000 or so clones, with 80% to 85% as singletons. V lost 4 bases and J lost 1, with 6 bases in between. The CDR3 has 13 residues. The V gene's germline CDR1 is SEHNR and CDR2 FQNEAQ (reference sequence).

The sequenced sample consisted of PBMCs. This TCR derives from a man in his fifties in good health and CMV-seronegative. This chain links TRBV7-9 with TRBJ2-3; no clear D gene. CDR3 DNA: TGTGCCAGCAGCTCCCGGGGCACAGATACGCAGTATTTT. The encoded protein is CASSSRGTDTQYF.